This T cell receptor (beta chain) was sequenced for a study of cytomegalovirus exposure and HLA in healthy donors. PCR primers comprised 60 Vbeta and 13 Jbeta primers. Repertoires were generated with immunoSEQ multiplex PCR, while TCRdb's copy carries only in-frame clones and drops some. Of 150,000 to 200,000 clones listed, around three quarters are singletons. Germline V gives CDR1 SGHAT, CDR2 FQNNGV. The CDR3 has 15 residues. Details on this clone: Its antigen is unidentified. An end of the junction does not agree with germline; a read error may underlie this.

The study, taken as a whole, reports: Analysis was performed later, and it showed HLA-associated TCR beta chains to be more clonally expanded than equally common others. Altogether, 160 or so TCR beta chains were recorded as cytomegalovirus-associated.

This sequence was found in a man aged 35 to 55 in good health and CMV-seronegative. This chain uses TRBV11-2 with TRBJ2-5, with 12 positions matching TRBD2. Sequences were obtained from PBMCs. The CDR3 DNA follows: TGTGCCAGCAGCAAAGAGACTCCGACTAGCGGGAGTTTTGACTTC. Its translation is CASSKETPTSGSFDF.